This T cell receptor (beta chain) was sequenced during a study of blood T cell repertoires in COVID-19. The wider study: Samples taken during acute and convalescent COVID-19 were collected in the United States, Italy and Spain. PBMCs, B-cell-depleted T cells, or T cells were the source of the cDNA or gDNA that made up the material.

CDR1 and CDR2 from the germline V gene are LGHDT and YNNKEL (reference sequence). V lost 2 bases, J lost 4 bases, and 6 bases stayed unmatched. The CDR3 totals 15 residues. Original methodology: The assay estimated nucleated cells by amplifying reference gene primers. Clones were sequenced by immunoSEQ multiplex PCR, and TCRdb holds only the in-frame ones, with some missing. Clone size and V and J calls were adopted from that table, with D and trimming inferred from the DNA. Altogether 97,000 or so clones are present, around 87% being singletons, with the ten largest covering 3%. Sequencing was performed on peripheral blood. This sequence was found in a man aged 45-65 years with active or convalescent COVID-19. The genes are TRBV3-1 (or the pseudogene TRBV3-2) and TRBJ1-1, with 8 bases identical to TRBD1. This chain's CDR3 is CASSQQTGVGTEAFF. The CDR3 region has the DNA TGTGCCAGCAGCCAACAGACAGGGGTCGGCACTGAAGCTTTCTTT.